This T cell receptor beta chain was sequenced for a study of glioma-infiltrating T cells after dendritic cell vaccination. Study-wide background: Autologous tumor lysate-pulsed dendritic cell vaccination was given between about 2002 and 2013.

Study results and limitations: Higher pretreatment TIL content predicted longer progression-free time and survival.

TCRdb's table, derived via immunoSEQ multiplex PCR, lists solely in-frame clones and lacks some. The sample records approximately 100,000 clones, about four fifths being singletons. Regarding this clone: The antigen is undetermined.

The CDR3 runs 15 residues. Germline V gives CDR1 SGHRS, CDR2 YFSETQ. Germline trimming cut 4 bases from V and 4 bases from J; bases unmatched to any gene: 10. The TCR sequence derives from a human donor with glioblastoma. The chain joins TRBV5-1 to TRBJ2-5; TRBD1 matches at 7 bases. Sequenced material: blood, taken before dendritic cell vaccination. As DNA, the CDR3 is TGCGCCAGCAGCCCGACAGGGCGGTATCCAGAGACCCAGTACTTC. It codes for CASSPTGRYPETQYF.